This TCR beta chain originates from a study of response to subunit inactivated influenza vaccine. Findings and caveats of the study: There was a suggestion from the authors that each seasonal influenza vaccination recruits few new T cells.

This clonotype has ten or more counts. The antigen remains undetermined. CDR1 is KGHDR and CDR2 is SFDVKD in the germline V gene. This CDR3 spans 18 amino acids. J lost 5 bases, V lost 4 bases, and 14 bases had no gene match. A single record per CDR3 protein comes from TCRdb applying MiXCR to the RT-PCR reads. This sample yields 200,000 to 300,000 distinct CDR3 sequences, of which 12% are seen a single time; approximately 8.4% belongs to the top ten. The material was non-naive T cells sorted from PBMCs, obtained roughly 15 days before vaccination. The clonotype was recovered from a man aged 50 or older who received an inactivated influenza vaccine. The chain uses TRBV24-1 and TRBJ2-1; 9 nucleotides match TRBD2. The CDR3 nucleotides read TGTGCCACCAGTGACGCCCTCGAGGCGGGGGGGGGCCACAATGAGCAGTTCTTC. Protein sequence: CATSDALEAGGGHNEQFF.